A single sample is the source of the 27 T cell receptor beta chains below, sequenced in a study of cytomegalovirus exposure and HLA in healthy donors (TCRdb year 2017). Library construction relied on the immunoSEQ multiplex PCR assay. A mixture of 60 forward primers for TCR Vbeta segments and 13 reverse primers for TCR Jbeta segments was used in the multiplex PCR. Held by TCRdb, this immuneACCESS table contains in-frame sequences only and omits some clones. Under half of the omission traces to an unresolved V gene where checked; the cause of the rest is unknown. For this sample there are about 180,000 clones; around 80% appear just once. Less than 1.5% of the sample is held by the ten biggest clonotypes. Source material: PBMCs. Receptor source: a man aged 18-30 years in good health and CMV-seronegative.

This clone was found a few times. The chain combines TRBV7-9 with TRBJ2-7, with a weak D call TRBD2 (6 bases). Looked up from germline, CDR1 is SEHNR and CDR2 is FQNEAQ (reference sequence). Between the trimmed V and J ends, which lost 6 bases and 5 bases, there was a span of 23 bases. CDR3 length: 16 residues. The DNA of the CDR3 is TGTGCCAGCAGTACGGGGGAGAGGGGATTAAGCCACGAGCAGTACTTC. It codes for CASSTGERGLSHEQYF.

The chain is built from TRBV19 and TRBJ1-1; the D is unclear. The CDR3 consists of 16 residues. Germline V lookup: CDR1 LNHDA, CDR2 SQIVND (reference sequence). Deletions cut 6 bases from V and 1 base from J, with 18 bases between. CDR3 DNA: TGTGCCAGTAGCAAACGGGGTGCCCTGACGAACACTGAAGCTTTCTTT. This gives the protein CASSKRGALTNTEAFF. The full variable domain, in which reference TRBV19 and TRBJ1-1 provide the parts outside the CDR3, is DGGITQSPKYLFRKEGQNVTLSCEQNLNHDAMYWYRQDPGQGLRLIYYSQIVNDFQKGDIAEGYSVSREKKESFPLTVTSAQKNPTAFYLCASSKRGALTNTEAFFGQGTRLTVV.

This chain links TRBV4-2 with TRBJ2-3, with 12 bases matching TRBD2. After removal of 1 base from V and 0 bases from J, the junction contained 8 bases not matched to a gene. The CDR3 contains 19 residues. The germline gives CDR1 LGHNA, CDR2 YNFKEQ. The CDR3 DNA reads TGTGCCAGCAGCCAAGGTCGACTAGCGGGGGTACCTAGCACAGATACGCAGTATTTT. Translation gives CASSQGRLAGVPSTDTQYF.

The V call is TRBV7-8, the J call TRBJ1-1, with 9 nucleotides matching TRBD1. The CDR3 has 16 amino acids. Looked up from germline, CDR1 is SGHVS and CDR2 is FQNEAQ. Trimming took 4 bases from V and 4 from J; bases not matched to a gene: 10. The CDR3 reads CASSSDRGGDGTEAFF. The CDR3 nucleotides read TGTGCCAGCAGCTCGGACAGGGGAGGAGACGGCACTGAAGCTTTCTTT.

The J gene is TRBJ2-7, the V gene TRBV19, with TRBD1 matching 8 bases. The J segment lost 5 bases and the V segment lost 5 bases, leaving 8 bases of the junction unmatched. Germline V CDR1 and CDR2: LNHDA, SQIVND (reference sequence). The CDR3 sequence is 14 residues long. CDR3 amino acids: CASSYYGQGDEQYF. In nucleotides, the CDR3 is TGTGCCAGTAGTTATTACGGACAGGGCGACGAGCAGTACTTC. The whole variable domain, filled in from reference TRBV19 and TRBJ2-7, reads DGGITQSPKYLFRKEGQNVTLSCEQNLNHDAMYWYRQDPGQGLRLIYYSQIVNDFQKGDIAEGYSVSREKKESFPLTVTSAQKNPTAFYLCASSYYGQGDEQYFGPGTRLTVT.

J is TRBJ2-7 and V is TRBV28; possibly TRBD1 for D (5 bases). The CDR3 has 14 residues. V was trimmed by 2 bases and J by 5 bases, leaving 13 bases between them. Germline values: CDR1 MDHEN, CDR2 SYDVKM. The CDR3 spells CASSLRQGFHEQYF. The CDR3 region has the DNA TGTGCCAGCAGTTTACGGCAGGGATTTCACGAGCAGTACTTC.

This clone was seen more than once but under ten times. The chain is built from TRBV6-1 and TRBJ1-6; 8 bases align to TRBD1. Germline lookup yields CDR1 MNHNS and CDR2 SASEGT. This CDR3 is built from 12 residues. Unmatched junction bases numbered 4, after V lost 11 bases and J lost 7 bases. This CDR3 reads CALGQGNSPLHF. The DNA of the CDR3 is TGTGCCTTAGGACAGGGAAATTCACCCCTCCACTTT.

The chain combines TRBV4-2 with TRBJ2-5; D possibly corresponds to TRBD2 (5 bases). The CDR3 contains 16 residues. V was trimmed by 0 bases and J by 7 bases, leaving 18 bases between them. CDR1 LGHNA and CDR2 YNFKEQ come from the germline V gene. The CDR3 loop reads CASSQDEATTWGTQYF. The CDR3, as DNA: TGTGCCAGCAGCCAAGATGAGGCGACTACCTGGGGGACCCAGTACTTC.

The genes are TRBV11-2 and TRBJ1-6, with a weak D call TRBD1 (6 bases). V was shortened by 2 bases and J by 5 bases, with 10 bases between the two germline ends. Germline assignment: CDR1 SGHAT and CDR2 FQNNGV. This CDR3 has 15 amino acids. CDR3 in amino acids: CASSLRQGHNSPLHF. The CDR3 nucleotides read TGTGCCAGCAGCTTAAGGCAGGGGCATAATTCACCCCTCCACTTT.

The genes are TRBV5-1 and TRBJ2-6; 9 bases are shared with TRBD2. Losses at the gene ends were 0 bases for V and 0 bases for J; bases not matched to a gene: 10. The germline V gene encodes CDR1 SGHRS and CDR2 YFSETQ. The CDR3 consists of 20 residues. The CDR3 here is CASSLGWRGGSTSGANVLTF. The CDR3 bases are TGCGCCAGCAGCTTGGGATGGCGGGGGGGAAGTACCTCTGGGGCCAACGTCCTGACTTTC.

This chain links TRBV6-5 with TRBJ1-2, with unresolved D. CDR3 length equals 13 residues. Germline V gives CDR1 MNHEY, CDR2 SVGAGI. Trimming took 7 bases from V and 8 from J, leaving 17 bases between them. Written as DNA, the CDR3 is TGTGCCAGCACCTCCCCTACCCTTTGGGGCTACACCTTC. Translation gives CASTSPTLWGYTF.

Comments on this clone: The same CDR3 also results from other DNA sequences found in this sample. The V gene is TRBV6-5, the J gene TRBJ2-3; D is possibly TRBD1 (6 bases). CDR3 length: 14 residues. V shed 3 bases and J shed 3 bases, with 10 bases lying between them. CDR1 is MNHEY and CDR2 is SVGAGI in the germline V gene. The CDR3 sequence: CASSYGRGTDTQYF. CDR3 bases: TGTGCCAGCAGTTATGGCAGGGGAACAGATACGCAGTATTTT.

The V gene is TRBV29-1, the J gene TRBJ1-2, with 12 bases matching TRBD1. Germline CDR1 reads SQVTM; CDR2 reads ANQGSEA. The ends lost 6 bases at V and 7 bases at J; junction bases unmatched: 9. The CDR3 is 14 residues long. CDR3 sequence: CSVNGGTGGLGYTF. The CDR3, as DNA: TGCAGCGTCAACGGCGGGACAGGGGGCCTTGGCTACACCTTC.

The V gene is TRBV5-6, the J gene TRBJ2-5, with 10 bases that match TRBD1. The CDR3 runs to 15 residues. CDR1 SGHDT and CDR2 YYEEEE come from the germline V gene. J gave up 6 bases and V 2 bases, and 7 bases lay outside the gene matches. The CDR3 region has the DNA TGTGCCAGCAGCTTTTTGACAGGGGGCACGAAGACCCAGTACTTC. Its translation: CASSFLTGGTKTQYF.

This rearrangement joins TRBV10-1 to TRBJ1-1, with D hard to call. This CDR3 comprises 13 residues. V shed 3 bases and J shed 3 bases, with 8 bases lying between them. Germline CDR1 reads WNHNN; CDR2 reads SYGVQD (reference sequence). CDR3 residues: CASSEWEDTEAFF. CDR3 in DNA: TGCGCCAGCAGTGAATGGGAGGACACTGAAGCTTTCTTT.

The chain has TRBV27 and TRBJ2-7; tentative D call: TRBD2 (6 bases). The CDR3 is 11 residues long. Germline V CDR1 and CDR2: MNHEY, SMNVEV (reference sequence). Trimming pared 8 bases from V and 5 bases from J, leaving 10 bases between. CDR3 residues: CASGGAHEQYF. The CDR3 DNA is TGTGCCAGCGGAGGGGCCCACGAGCAGTACTTC.

The rearrangement links TRBV19 to TRBJ1-1; a weak D match, TRBD1 (6 bases). The V gene's germline CDR1 is LNHDA and CDR2 SQIVND (reference sequence). The V gene lost 3 bases and the J gene lost 1 base, with 15 bases spanning the gap. CDR3 length equals 16 residues. The DNA of the CDR3 is TGTGCCAGTAGTATTGGCAGGGGACGAAGGAACACTGAAGCTTTCTTT. This codes for CASSIGRGRRNTEAFF.

The J gene is TRBJ1-2, the V gene TRBV6-5; no reliable D call. Trimming pared 6 bases from V and 7 bases from J, leaving 12 bases between. CDR3 length: 12 residues. CDR1 and CDR2 (germline): MNHEY, SVGAGI. CDR3 sequence (DNA): TGTGCCAGCAGGGAAAGGAGCGGTGGCTACACCTTC. The encoded protein is CASRERSGGYTF.

This clone was seen a handful of times. The chain couples TRBV2 to TRBJ1-1; the D gene is possibly TRBD1 (5 bases). Per germline, CDR1 SNHLY and CDR2 FYNNEI. V was trimmed by 2 bases and J by 10 bases, leaving 11 bases between them. The CDR3 spans 12 residues. CDR3 in DNA: TGTGCCAGCAGTGAATGGAGACAGAGAGCTTTCTTT. This translates into CASSEWRQRAFF.

V gene TRBV15 combines with J gene TRBJ1-2; D perhaps matches TRBD1 (5 bases). Germline values: CDR1 LNHNV, CDR2 YYDKDF (reference sequence). The CDR3 contains 13 residues. The V end was cut by 3 bases, the J end by 6 bases, with 11 bases between. The CDR3 sequence: CATSSLQGHGYTF. CDR3 sequence (DNA): TGTGCCACCAGCAGTCTTCAGGGCCATGGCTACACCTTC.

The rearrangement links TRBV5-1 to TRBJ1-3; 7 nucleotides match TRBD1. The CDR3 has 15 residues. Germline assignment: CDR1 SGHRS and CDR2 YFSETQ. V was pared by 2 bases and J by 2 bases, with 4 bases of the junction left unmatched. The DNA for the CDR3 is TGCGCCAGCAGCTTTACGACAGGGACTGGAAACACCATATATTTT. Its protein is CASSFTTGTGNTIYF.

CDR3 protein: CASSPEGDTVGSYEQYF. CDR3 in DNA: TGCGCCAGCAGCCCCGAAGGGGACACCGTGGGATCCTACGAGCAGTACTTC. This chain connects TRBV4-1 to TRBJ2-7; possible D gene TRBD1, 6 bases. Germline CDR1 MGHRA, CDR2 YSYEKL. This CDR3 spans 17 amino acids. V was pared by 4 bases and J by 1 base, with 20 bases between.

In this sample, this clone turned up a few times. The CDR3 region has the DNA TGTGCCTGGAGTGGAGGGGGCCGCCAGCCCCAGCATTTT. Encoded protein: CAWSGGGRQPQHF. V is TRBV30 and J is TRBJ1-5; TRBD1 matches 7 bases. Trimming at V came to 1 base and at J to 7 bases, leaving 4 bases not matched to a gene. The CDR3 contains 13 residues. Germline V gene sequence: CDR1 GTSNPN, CDR2 SVGIG (reference sequence).

This CDR3 reads CAISDGGLAGGDEQFF. The CDR3 DNA reads TGTGCCATCAGTGATGGAGGCCTAGCGGGAGGCGATGAGCAGTTCTTC. This chain connects TRBV10-3 to TRBJ2-1; 11 positions match TRBD2. Germline-derived CDR1 and CDR2 are ENHRY and SYGVKD. J was trimmed by 8 bases and V by 3 bases; bases with no gene match: 9. The CDR3 runs to 16 residues.

This rearrangement joins TRBV7-8 to TRBJ2-7; TRBD2 aligns across 9 bases. Germline-derived CDR1 and CDR2 are SGHVS and FQNEAQ. The J segment lost 6 bases and the V segment lost 5 bases, leaving 14 bases of the junction unmatched. The CDR3 spans 16 residues. The CDR3 sequence: CASSKLRGGTSPEQYF. CDR3 sequence (DNA): TGTGCCAGCAGCAAACTCAGGGGCGGGACTAGCCCCGAGCAGTACTTC.

V is TRBV5-4 and J is TRBJ2-2; no clear D. This CDR3 is 16 amino acids long. Trimming pared 0 bases from V and 1 base from J, leaving 10 bases between. Germline lookup yields CDR1 SGHNT and CDR2 YYREEE (reference sequence). CDR3 in amino acids: CASSLDRQENTGELFF. Here the CDR3 DNA reads TGTGCCAGCAGCTTGGACCGGCAGGAGAACACCGGGGAGCTGTTTTTT.

The chain recombines TRBV16 with TRBJ1-4; 7 bases agree with TRBD1. The CDR3 has 16 amino acids. The trim removed 2 bases at V and 0 bases at J, leaving 3 bases unmatched. The V gene's germline CDR1 is KGHSY and CDR2 FQNENV. The CDR3 nucleotides read TGTGCCAGCAGCCAAACAGGGGCTGCAACTAATGAAAAACTGTTTTTT. Translating it yields CASSQTGAATNEKLFF.